The text below deals with one T cell receptor beta chain. The antigen is undetermined. Investigators profiled TCR beta VDJ and CDR3 from genomic DNA template. TCRdb re-called the reads with MiXCR, one entry per CDR3 protein. The table includes around 210,000 distinct CDR3 sequences, over 55% detected once. This CDR3 contains 15 residues. Per the germline V gene, CDR1 is SGHDT and CDR2 is YYEEEE. Trimming took 2 bases from V and 3 from J, leaving 14 bases between them. These data originate in a study of CD8+CD57+ T cells in acquired aplastic anemia. General observations from the study: Shared by patients and controls, 25 to 35 CD8+ CDR3s were abundant in patients. The study found no significant CD8+ Simpson's diversity difference between patients and controls.

CD8+CD57+ cell expansion had been shown by flow cytometry in patients chosen for sequencing. The sequence was collected from a human donor with aplastic anemia. What was sequenced was sorted CD4+, CD8+, or CD8+CD57+ T cells (not recorded which) from PBMCs. This chain connects TRBV5-6 to TRBJ1-2; D gene ambiguous. The chain's CDR3 is CASSLVGSSDYGYTF. Written as DNA, the CDR3 is TGTGCCAGCAGCTTAGTGGGCAGTTCCGACTATGGCTACACCTTC.